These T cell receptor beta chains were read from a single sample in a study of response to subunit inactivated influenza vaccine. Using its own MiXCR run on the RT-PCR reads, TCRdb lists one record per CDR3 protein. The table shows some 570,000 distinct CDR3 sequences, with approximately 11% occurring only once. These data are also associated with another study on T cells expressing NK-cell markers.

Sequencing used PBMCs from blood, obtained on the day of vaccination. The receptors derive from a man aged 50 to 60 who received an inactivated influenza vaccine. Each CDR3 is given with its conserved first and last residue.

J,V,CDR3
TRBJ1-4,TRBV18,CASSPPRRDLAREKLFF
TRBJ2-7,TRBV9,CASSAGLAGVGEQYF
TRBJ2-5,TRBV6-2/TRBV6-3,CASSQQRLAGQETQYF
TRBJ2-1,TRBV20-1,CSARDHASGYYNEQFF
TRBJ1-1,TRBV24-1,CATSDTTTGGSTEAFF
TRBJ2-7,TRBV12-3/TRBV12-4,CASSPRGAYEQYF
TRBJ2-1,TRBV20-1,CSARGMGELFNEQFF
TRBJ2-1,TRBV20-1,CSLAGHTFYEQFF
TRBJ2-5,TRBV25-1,CASSVPGAGETQYF
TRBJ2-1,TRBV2,CASSDSSTPYNEQFF
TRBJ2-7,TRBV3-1,CASSQDGAISSYEQYF
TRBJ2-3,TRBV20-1,CSARGATSESTDTQYF
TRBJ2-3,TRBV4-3,CASSQEGWSQSTDTQYF
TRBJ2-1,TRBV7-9,CASSPVASDGEQFF
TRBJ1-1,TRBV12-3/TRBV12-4,CASSLGTAGTEAFF
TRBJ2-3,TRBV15,CATSSRPGRAGSTDTQYF
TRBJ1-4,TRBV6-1,CASRPSGGAGEKLFF
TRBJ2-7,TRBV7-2,CASSLGAGRSEQYF
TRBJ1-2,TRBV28,CASSFRGNGYTF
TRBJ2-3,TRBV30,CAWSVAADTQYF
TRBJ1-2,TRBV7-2,CASSPGTGRGYTF
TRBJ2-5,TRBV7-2,CASSPRGPGKDQYF
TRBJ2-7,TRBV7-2,CASSPSNEQYF
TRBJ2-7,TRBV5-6,CASSLIGGYEQYF
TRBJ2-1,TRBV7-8,CASTLGTSGYNEQFF
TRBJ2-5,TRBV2,CASSWATGQETQYF
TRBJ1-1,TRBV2,CASRGTSLNTEAFF
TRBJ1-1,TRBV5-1,CASRRQGDMNTEAFF
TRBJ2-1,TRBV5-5,CASSFSGLALNNEQFF
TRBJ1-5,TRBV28,CASRLPNSNQPQHF
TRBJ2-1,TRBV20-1,CSGHTLAGHNEQFF
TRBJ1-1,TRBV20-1,CSARVIRGGEAFF
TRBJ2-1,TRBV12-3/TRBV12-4,CASSWALAGNNEQSF
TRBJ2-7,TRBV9,CASSVGGSGTYEQYF
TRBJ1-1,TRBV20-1,CSASSGVNTEAFF
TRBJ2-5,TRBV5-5,CASQWSSGYLGGQETQYF
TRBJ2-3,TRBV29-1,CSVRIELNTQYF